The 13 T cell receptor beta chains reported below all come from one sample, sequenced in a study of blood T cells in healthy people across ages. With a J-beta primer mix and a sample-barcoded 5' primer, a second PCR ran roughly 7 to 11 cycles. TCRdb re-analysed the 5' RACE reads in MiXCR, keeping a single row per CDR3 protein. The data contain more than 1,400,000 distinct CDR3 sequences, about 40% of them seen just once; the ten biggest clones take up 7% to 9%. Sequencing was done on a sample of blood. These receptor sequences come from a woman between 18 and 29 years old in good health.

In DNA form, the CDR3 reads TGTGCCAGCTCACCACTCGGACTACCACAAGAGACCCAGTACTTC. As protein: CASSPLGLPQETQYF. The rearrangement uses TRBV18 and TRBJ2-5, with D possibly TRBD2 on 6 matching bases. V lost 1 base and J 2 bases, leaving 11 bases between the germline ends. CDR3 size: 15 residues. The germline V gene encodes CDR1 KGHSH and CDR2 LQKENI.

This chain connects TRBV7-9 to TRBJ2-1, with D possibly being TRBD1 (5 bases). Germline CDR1 reads SEHNR; CDR2 reads FQNEAQ (reference sequence). The CDR3 extends over 16 amino acids. Trimming left V 2 bases short and J 3 bases short, with 14 bases between. CDR3 sequence: CASSLRQGGGYNEQFF. The CDR3 bases are TGTGCCAGCAGCTTACGCCAGGGTGGCGGCTACAATGAGCAGTTCTTC.

This clonotype was found a few times. CDR3: CASTQGDSPLHF. CDR3 nucleotide sequence: TGTGCCAGCACTCAGGGGGACTCACCCCTCCACTTT. J is TRBJ1-6 and V is TRBV28, with 7 bases matching TRBD1. Trimming at V came to 7 bases and at J to 10 bases, leaving 4 bases not matched to a gene. Germline V gives CDR1 MDHEN, CDR2 SYDVKM. The CDR3 sequence is 12 residues long.

CDR3 sequence reads: CASSLGSTSGRWDYEQYF. DNA for the CDR3: TGTGCCAGCAGCTTAGGGTCGACTAGCGGGAGATGGGACTACGAGCAGTACTTC. The chain joins TRBV11-2 to TRBJ2-4; 12 bases line up with TRBD2. The J call may be incorrect, as the DNA end agrees better with TRBJ2-7. Germline V gene data show CDR1 as SGHAT and CDR2 as FQNNGV. This CDR3 is 18 amino acids long.

The rearrangement uses TRBV20-1 and TRBJ2-5; 12 bases align to TRBD2. Germline V lookup: CDR1 DFQATT, CDR2 SNEGSKA (reference sequence). The ends lost 6 bases at V and 5 bases at J; junction bases unmatched: 10. The CDR3 extends over 15 amino acids. The CDR3 is CSATELAGGSETQYF. The CDR3 nucleotides are TGCAGTGCCACTGAACTAGCGGGGGGTTCGGAGACCCAGTACTTC.

This clonotype has only a few counts. The chain recombines TRBV6-1 with TRBJ1-2; D remains unclear. The CDR3 length is 14 residues. With 4 bases removed from V and 2 bases from J, the gap between germline ends came to 11 bases. CDR1 is MNHNS, CDR2 SASEGT, per germline. CDR3: CASSALTDNYGYTF. CDR3 nucleotide sequence: TGTGCCAGCAGTGCCCTGACCGACAACTATGGCTACACCTTC.

The chain is built from TRBV5-1 and TRBJ2-1; 12 bases are shared with TRBD1. V lost 3 bases to trimming and J lost 9 bases; unmatched junction nucleotides: 4. CDR1 and CDR2 from the germline V gene are SGHRS and YFSETQ. The CDR3 is 14 residues long. The CDR3 DNA reads as TGCGCCAGCAGCTACGGGACAGGGGGCTTTGAGCAGTTCTTC. Translated, it gives CASSYGTGGFEQFF.

The chain carries TRBV12-3 or TRBV12-4 and TRBJ1-3; no definite D call. The germline V and J ends were trimmed by 6 bases and 0 bases, with 9 bases remaining between them. The CDR3 sequence is 14 residues long. The CDR3 reads CASRPPSSGNTIYF. The DNA of the CDR3 is TGTGCCAGCAGGCCTCCAAGCTCTGGAAACACCATATATTTT.

Written as DNA, the CDR3 is TGTGCCAGCAGCAAAGTAAGAGAAAGGACAGATACGCAATATTTT. It yields the protein CASSKVRERTDTQYF. The chain carries TRBV21-1 and TRBJ2-3. TRBV21-1 is designated a pseudogene. The CDR3 is made up of 15 amino acids.

V is TRBV28 and J is TRBJ1-1, with 11 nucleotides matching TRBD1. Trimming removed 4 bases from V and 3 bases from J; junction bases left unmatched: 7. Germline CDR1 and CDR2: MDHEN and SYDVKM. This CDR3 spans 16 amino acids. The CDR3 DNA reads TGTGCCAGCAGTTATAAACGGACAGGGGGCGACACTGAAGCTTTCTTT. It specifies CASSYKRTGGDTEAFF. Based on the CDR3 plus reference TRBV28 and TRBJ1-1, the full variable domain is DVKVTQSSRYLVKRTGEKVFLECVQDMDHENMFWYRQDPGLGLRLIYFSYDVKMKEKGDIPEGYSVSREKKERFSLILESASTNQTSMYLCASSYKRTGGDTEAFFGQGTRLTVV.

The chain couples TRBV20-1 to TRBJ2-7; no definite D call. From germline, CDR1 is DFQATT and CDR2 SNEGSKA (reference sequence). The CDR3 runs to 13 residues. The V end lost 3 bases, the J end lost 7 bases, and 16 bases lay between the germline ends. Written as DNA, the CDR3 is TGCAGTGCTAGTCCCCAGACTCATCAGGAGCAGTACTTC. Encoded protein: CSASPQTHQEQYF.

The chain couples TRBV5-1 to TRBJ2-1, with 11 bases matching TRBD2. The CDR3 sequence is 14 residues long. Germline trimming cut 2 bases from V and 12 bases from J; bases unmatched to any gene: 7. Germline V lookup: CDR1 SGHRS, CDR2 YFSETQ. This CDR3 reads CASSFSGGANPQFF. Here the CDR3 DNA reads TGCGCCAGCAGCTTTAGCGGGGGGGCCAATCCGCAGTTCTTC. Combining the CDR3 with reference TRBV5-1 and TRBJ2-1 gives the whole variable domain KAGVTQTPRYLIKTRGQQVTLSCSPISGHRSVSWYQQTPGQGLQFLFEYFSETQRNKGNFPGRFSGRQFSNSRSEMNVSTLELGDSALYLCASSFSGGANPQFFGPGTRLTVL.

This chain uses TRBV12-3 or TRBV12-4 with TRBJ2-4, with TRBD1 identical over 7 bases. The CDR3 has 14 residues. V lost 5 bases and J lost 4; bases outside the gene matches: 5. CDR3: CASSPRQGKNIQYF. CDR3 coding DNA: TGTGCCAGCAGTCCCCGACAGGGTAAAAACATTCAGTACTTC.